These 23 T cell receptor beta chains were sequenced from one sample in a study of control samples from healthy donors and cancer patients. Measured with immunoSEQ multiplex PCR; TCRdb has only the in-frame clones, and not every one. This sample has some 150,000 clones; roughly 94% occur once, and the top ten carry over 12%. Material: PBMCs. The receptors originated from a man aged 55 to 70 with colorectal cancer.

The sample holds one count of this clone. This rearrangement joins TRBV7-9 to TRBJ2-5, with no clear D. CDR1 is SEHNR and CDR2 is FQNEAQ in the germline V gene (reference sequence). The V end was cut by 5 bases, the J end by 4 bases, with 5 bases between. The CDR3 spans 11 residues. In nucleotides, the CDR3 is TGTGCCAGCAGCGCCGGAGAGACCCAGTACTTC. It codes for CASSAGETQYF.

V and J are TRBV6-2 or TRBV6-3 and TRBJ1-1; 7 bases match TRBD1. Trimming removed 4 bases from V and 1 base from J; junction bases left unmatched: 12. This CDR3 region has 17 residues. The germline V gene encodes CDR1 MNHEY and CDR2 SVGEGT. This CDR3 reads CASSWPERGRRNTEAFF. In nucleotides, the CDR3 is TGTGCCAGCAGTTGGCCCGAAAGGGGGCGGAGGAACACTGAAGCTTTCTTT.

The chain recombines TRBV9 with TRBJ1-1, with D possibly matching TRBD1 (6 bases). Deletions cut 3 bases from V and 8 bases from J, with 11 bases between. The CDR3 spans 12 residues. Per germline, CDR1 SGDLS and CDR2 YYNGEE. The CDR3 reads CASSAYRAEAFF. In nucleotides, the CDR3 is TGTGCCAGCAGCGCATACAGGGCAGAAGCTTTCTTT.

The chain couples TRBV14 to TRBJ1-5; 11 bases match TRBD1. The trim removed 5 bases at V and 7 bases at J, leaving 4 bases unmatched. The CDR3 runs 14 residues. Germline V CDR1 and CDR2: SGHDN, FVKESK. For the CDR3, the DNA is TGTGCCAGCAGCGAGGGACAGGGGGGGCAGCCCCAGCATTTT. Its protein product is CASSEGQGGQPQHF.

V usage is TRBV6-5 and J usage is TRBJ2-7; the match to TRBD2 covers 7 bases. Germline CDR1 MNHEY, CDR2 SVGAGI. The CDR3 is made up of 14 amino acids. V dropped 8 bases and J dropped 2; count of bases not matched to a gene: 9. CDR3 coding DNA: TGTGCCAGCGGGGGGAGGGAAGGCACCTACGAGCAGTACTTC. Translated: CASGGREGTYEQYF.

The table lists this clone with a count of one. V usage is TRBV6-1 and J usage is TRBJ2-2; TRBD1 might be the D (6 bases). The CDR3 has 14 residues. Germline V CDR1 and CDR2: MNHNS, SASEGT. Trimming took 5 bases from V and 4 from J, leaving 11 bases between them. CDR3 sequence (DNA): TGTGCCAGCAGTCAAGGACAGACCACCGGGGAGCTGTTTTTT. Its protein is CASSQGQTTGELFF.

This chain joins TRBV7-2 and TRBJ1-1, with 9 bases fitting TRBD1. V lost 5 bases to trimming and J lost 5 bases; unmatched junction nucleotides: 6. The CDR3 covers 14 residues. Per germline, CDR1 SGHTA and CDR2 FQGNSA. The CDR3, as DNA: TGTGCCAGCAGCCTACAGGGGGCGCGGACTGAAGCTTTCTTT. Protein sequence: CASSLQGARTEAFF.

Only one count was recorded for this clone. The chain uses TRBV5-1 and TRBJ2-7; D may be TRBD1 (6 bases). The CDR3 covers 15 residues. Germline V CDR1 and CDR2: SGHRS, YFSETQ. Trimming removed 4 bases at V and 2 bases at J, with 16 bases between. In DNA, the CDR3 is TGCGCCAGCAGCGTGACAGGAGGAAGCACCTACGAGCAGTACTTC. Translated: CASSVTGGSTYEQYF.

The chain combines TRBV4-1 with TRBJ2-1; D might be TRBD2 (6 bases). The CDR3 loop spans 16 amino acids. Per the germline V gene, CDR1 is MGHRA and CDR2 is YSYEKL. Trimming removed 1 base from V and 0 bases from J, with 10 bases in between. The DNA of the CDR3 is TGCGCCAGCAGCCAAGTAGCGGTTGGCTCCTACAATGAGCAGTTCTTC. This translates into CASSQVAVGSYNEQFF.

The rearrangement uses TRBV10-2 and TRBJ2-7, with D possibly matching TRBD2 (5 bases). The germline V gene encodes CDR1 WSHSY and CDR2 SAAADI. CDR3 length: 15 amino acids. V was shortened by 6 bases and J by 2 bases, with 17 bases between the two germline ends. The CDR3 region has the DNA TGCGCCAGCAGCGGAAGGAGCGGCCCAGCCTACGAGCAGTACTTC. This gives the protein CASSGRSGPAYEQYF.

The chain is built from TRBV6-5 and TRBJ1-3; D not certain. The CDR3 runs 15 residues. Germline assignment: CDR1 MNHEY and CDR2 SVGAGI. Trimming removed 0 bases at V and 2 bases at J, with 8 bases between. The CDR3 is CASSYSAAPGNTIYF. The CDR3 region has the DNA TGTGCCAGCAGTTACTCGGCGGCTCCTGGAAACACCATATATTTT.

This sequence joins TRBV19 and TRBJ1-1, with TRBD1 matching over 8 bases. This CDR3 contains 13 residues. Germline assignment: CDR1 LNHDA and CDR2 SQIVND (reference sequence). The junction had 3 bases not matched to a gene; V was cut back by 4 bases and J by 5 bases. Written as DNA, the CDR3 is TGTGCCAGTAGTAACCACAGGGGGACTGAAGCTTTCTTT. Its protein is CASSNHRGTEAFF.

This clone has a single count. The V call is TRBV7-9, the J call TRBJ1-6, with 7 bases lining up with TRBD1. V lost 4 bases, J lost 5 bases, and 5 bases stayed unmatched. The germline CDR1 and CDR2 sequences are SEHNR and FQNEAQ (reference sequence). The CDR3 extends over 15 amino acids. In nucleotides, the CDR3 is TGTGCCAGCAGCTCGGGACAGCCGGATAATTCACCCCTCCACTTT. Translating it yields CASSSGQPDNSPLHF.

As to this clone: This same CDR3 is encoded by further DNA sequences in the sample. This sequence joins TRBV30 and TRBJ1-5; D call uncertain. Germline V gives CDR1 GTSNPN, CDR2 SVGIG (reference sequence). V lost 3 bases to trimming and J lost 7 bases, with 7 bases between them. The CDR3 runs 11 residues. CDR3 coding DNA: TGTGCCTGGAGCGTAGGGCAGCCCCAGCATTTT. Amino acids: CAWSVGQPQHF.

The CDR3 coding sequence is TGTGCCAGCAGCCACCGGGAGGAGAGAGAAAAACTGTTTTTT. It specifies CASSHREEREKLFF. The chain recombines TRBV7-2 with TRBJ1-4; D remains ambiguous. Trimming took 5 bases from V and 8 from J, leaving 15 bases between them. The germline V gene encodes CDR1 SGHTA and CDR2 FQGNSA. The CDR3 totals 14 residues.

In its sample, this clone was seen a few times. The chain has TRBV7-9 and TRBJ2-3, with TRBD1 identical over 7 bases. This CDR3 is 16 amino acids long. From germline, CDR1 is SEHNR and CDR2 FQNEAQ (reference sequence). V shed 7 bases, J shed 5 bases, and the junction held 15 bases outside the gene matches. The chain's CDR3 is CASTPGKGAFGDTQYF. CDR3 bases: TGTGCCAGCACCCCCGGGAAGGGGGCGTTTGGAGATACGCAGTATTTT. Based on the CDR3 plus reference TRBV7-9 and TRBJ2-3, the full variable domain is DTGVSQNPRHKITKRGQNVTFRCDPISEHNRLYWYRQTLGQGPEFLTYFQNEAQLEKSRLLSDRFSAERPKGSFSTLEIQRTEQGDSAMYLCASTPGKGAFGDTQYFGPGTRLTVL.

The CDR3 sequence is CASSPAKGARTGELFF. CDR3 DNA: TGTGCCAGCTCCCCGGCGAAGGGGGCTCGAACCGGGGAGCTGTTTTTT. V and J are TRBV18 and TRBJ2-2; 7 bases line up with TRBD1. The CDR3 contains 16 residues. Germline assignment: CDR1 KGHSH and CDR2 LQKENI. V was clipped by 6 bases and J by 5 bases; unmatched bases: 12. Full variable domain (outside the CDR3, taken from reference TRBV18 and TRBJ2-2): NAGVMQNPRHLVRRRGQEARLRCSPMKGHSHVYWYRQLPEEGLKFMVYLQKENIIDESGMPKERFSAEFPKEGPSILRIQQVVRGDSAAYFCASSPAKGARTGELFFGEGSRLTVL.

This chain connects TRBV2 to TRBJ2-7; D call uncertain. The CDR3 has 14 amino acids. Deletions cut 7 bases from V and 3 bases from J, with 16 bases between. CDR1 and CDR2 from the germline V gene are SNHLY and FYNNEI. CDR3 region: CASNVIGANYEQYF. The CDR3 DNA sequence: TGTGCCAGCAATGTTATAGGAGCAAACTACGAGCAGTACTTC.

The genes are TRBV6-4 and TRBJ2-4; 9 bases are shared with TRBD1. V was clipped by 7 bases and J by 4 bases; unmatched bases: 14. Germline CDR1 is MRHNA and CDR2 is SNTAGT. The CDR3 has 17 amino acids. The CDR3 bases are TGTGCCAGCAAAGTGACCGGGGGGACAGGGAGGAAAAACATTCAGTACTTC. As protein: CASKVTGGTGRKNIQYF.

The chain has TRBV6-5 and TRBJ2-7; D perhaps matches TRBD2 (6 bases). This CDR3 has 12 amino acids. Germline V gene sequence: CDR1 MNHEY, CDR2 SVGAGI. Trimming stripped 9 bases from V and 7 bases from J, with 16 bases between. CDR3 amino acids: CASGITEGEQYF. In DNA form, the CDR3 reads TGTGCCAGTGGGATAACGGAGGGGGAGCAGTACTTC.

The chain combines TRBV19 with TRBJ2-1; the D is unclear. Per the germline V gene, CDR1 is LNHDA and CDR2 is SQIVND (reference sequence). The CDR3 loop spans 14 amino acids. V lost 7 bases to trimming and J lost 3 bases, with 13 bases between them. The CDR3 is CASTYTSSYNEQFF. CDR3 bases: TGTGCCAGTACCTACACCTCCAGCTACAATGAGCAGTTCTTC.

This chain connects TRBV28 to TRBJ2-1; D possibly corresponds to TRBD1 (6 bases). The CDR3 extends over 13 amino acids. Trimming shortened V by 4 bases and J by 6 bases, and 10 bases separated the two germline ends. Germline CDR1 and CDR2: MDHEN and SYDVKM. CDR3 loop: CASSSGQTNEQFF. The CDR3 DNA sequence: TGTGCCAGCAGTTCAGGACAGACCAATGAGCAGTTCTTC. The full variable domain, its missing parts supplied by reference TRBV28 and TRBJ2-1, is DVKVTQSSRYLVKRTGEKVFLECVQDMDHENMFWYRQDPGLGLRLIYFSYDVKMKEKGDIPEGYSVSREKKERFSLILESASTNQTSMYLCASSSGQTNEQFFGPGTRLTVL.

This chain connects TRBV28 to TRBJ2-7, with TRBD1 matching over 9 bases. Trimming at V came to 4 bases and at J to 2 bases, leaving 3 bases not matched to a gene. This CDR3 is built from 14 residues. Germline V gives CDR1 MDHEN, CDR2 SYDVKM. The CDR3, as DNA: TGTGCCAGCAGTTCCGGGACAGGGCCCTACGAGCAGTACTTC. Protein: CASSSGTGPYEQYF.